The rows below give T cell receptor beta chains drawn from one sample of a study of blood T cell repertoires in COVID-19. TCRdb's table, derived via immunoSEQ multiplex PCR, lists solely in-frame clones and lacks some. This sample has around 120,000 clones, with about 88% found just once. Material: peripheral blood. These receptors all come from a human donor in a cohort sampled during active COVID-19. Both conserved end residues are part of each CDR3. The order of the fields is clone size, D gene, J gene, V gene, CDR3 protein. The D gene is left open where the match is weak. Only some rows state a clone size, as once, few, many or a class for expanded clones.

>-|TRBD2|TRBJ2-1|TRBV5-1
CASSFGGGPYNEQFF
>-|-|TRBJ1-3|TRBV11-1
CASSPLSGNTIYF
>-|TRBD1|TRBJ2-5|TRBV4-1
CASSLRLPGQGYLVESQETQYF
>once|TRBD2|TRBJ2-3|TRBV5-1
CASRGGTSGADTQYF
>-|-|TRBJ2-3|TRBV6-5
CASRAGQPDTQYF
>-|TRBD1|TRBJ2-2|TRBV3-1/TRBV3-2
CASSRGGTGYTGELFF
>-|-|TRBJ1-5|TRBV18
CASSQDAGNQPQHF
>-|TRBD2|TRBJ2-3|TRBV2
CASTGGADTQYF
>-|TRBD2|TRBJ2-3|TRBV5-1
CASSLGLAGAEADTQYF
>-|-|TRBJ2-5|TRBV7-8
CASSLDRDQETQYF
>once|TRBD2|TRBJ2-1|TRBV9
CASSVVGSGIGNEQFF
>-|TRBD2|TRBJ2-2|TRBV5-4
CASSFGTSGGPNTGELFF
>once|-|TRBJ2-7|TRBV7-6
CASSNAIGPSDSYEQYF
>-|-|TRBJ2-6|TRBV19
CASSMGGAQGANVLTF
>-|-|TRBJ2-7|TRBV7-2
CASSLPGLFSYEQYF
>once|-|TRBJ1-6|TRBV18
CASSPQTAAVTVSPLHF
>-|-|TRBJ2-7|TRBV7-8
CASSFTDSLVYEQYF